These 5 T cell receptor beta chains originate from one sample sequenced in a study of blood T cell repertoires in COVID-19. Libraries were prepared by immunoSEQ multiplex PCR; TCRdb keeps only in-frame clonotypes and omits some of them. Counted here are roughly 40,000 clones, more than 70% occurring once; the ten biggest clones make up 2% to 2.5%. Sequencing was performed on peripheral blood. Source of these receptors: a human donor in a cohort sampled during active COVID-19.

The V and J genes are TRBV19 and TRBJ2-3; D gene uncertain. Germline CDR1 LNHDA, CDR2 SQIVND (reference sequence). The CDR3 length is 12 residues. Deletions cut 4 bases from V and 5 bases from J, with 7 bases between. The CDR3 DNA reads as TGTGCCAGTAGTAAATCCAAAGATACGCAGTATTTT. Encoded protein: CASSKSKDTQYF.

On this clone itself: At one end the junction does not follow the germline gene, possibly because of a read error. The chain links TRBV7-7 to TRBJ2-1; TRBD1 is a possible D gene (6 bases). Germline values: CDR1 SSHAT, CDR2 FNYEAQ (reference sequence). The CDR3 covers 15 residues. The CDR3 coding sequence is TGTGCTAGCAGCCCGACAGAGTACAGGGACAATGAGCAGTTCTTC. It translates to CASSPTEYRDNEQFF.

The CDR3 is CASSQEGAGGYGGELFF. DNA for the CDR3: TGTGCCAGCAGCCAAGAAGGCGCGGGGGGGTATGGCGGGGAGCTGTTTTTT. The rearrangement joins TRBV4-2 to TRBJ2-2, with 9 bases lining up with TRBD2. Trimming took 0 bases from V and 7 from J; bases not matched to a gene: 9. This CDR3 has 17 residues. The V gene's germline CDR1 is LGHNA and CDR2 YNFKEQ.

The V and J genes are TRBV5-1 and TRBJ2-7; 7 bases fit TRBD1. Per germline, CDR1 SGHRS and CDR2 YFSETQ. J was trimmed by 2 bases and V by 4 bases; bases with no gene match: 6. The CDR3 totals 14 residues. CDR3 amino acids: CASSTGQFTYEQYF. DNA for the CDR3: TGCGCCAGCAGCACGGGACAGTTTACCTACGAGCAGTACTTC.

The V and J genes are TRBV5-4 and TRBJ1-1, with a weak D call TRBD1 (5 bases). This CDR3 is built from 15 residues. Germline loops: CDR1 SGHNT, CDR2 YYREEE (reference sequence). V lost 0 bases and J lost 1, with 10 bases in between. The CDR3 DNA follows: TGTGCCAGCAGCTTGGAGGCAGGGCAGAACACTGAAGCTTTCTTT. Translating it yields CASSLEAGQNTEAFF.